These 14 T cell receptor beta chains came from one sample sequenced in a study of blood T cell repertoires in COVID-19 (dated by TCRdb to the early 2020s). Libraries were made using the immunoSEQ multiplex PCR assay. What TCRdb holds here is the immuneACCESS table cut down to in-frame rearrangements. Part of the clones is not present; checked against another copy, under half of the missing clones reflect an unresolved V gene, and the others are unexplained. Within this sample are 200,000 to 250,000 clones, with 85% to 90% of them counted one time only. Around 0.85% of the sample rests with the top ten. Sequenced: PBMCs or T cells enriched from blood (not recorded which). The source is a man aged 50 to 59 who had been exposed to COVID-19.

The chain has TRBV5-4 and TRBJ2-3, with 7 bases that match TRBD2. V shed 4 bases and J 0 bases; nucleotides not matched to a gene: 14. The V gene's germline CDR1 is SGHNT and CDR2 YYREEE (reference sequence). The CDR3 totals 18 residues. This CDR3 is CASSLHAGVFWSTDTQYF. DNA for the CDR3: TGTGCCAGCAGCCTCCACGCGGGAGTGTTTTGGAGCACAGATACGCAGTATTTT.

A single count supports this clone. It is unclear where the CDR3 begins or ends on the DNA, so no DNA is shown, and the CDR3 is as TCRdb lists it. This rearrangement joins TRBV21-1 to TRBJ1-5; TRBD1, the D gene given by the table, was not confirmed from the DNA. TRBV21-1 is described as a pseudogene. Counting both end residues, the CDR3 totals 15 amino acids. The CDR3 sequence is CASSPFGTGNQPQHF.

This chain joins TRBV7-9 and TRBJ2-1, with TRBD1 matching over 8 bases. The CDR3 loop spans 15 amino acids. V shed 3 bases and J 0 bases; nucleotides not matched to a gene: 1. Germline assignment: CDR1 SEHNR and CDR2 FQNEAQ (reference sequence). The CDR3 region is CASSFTGGSYNEQFF. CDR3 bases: TGTGCCAGCAGCTTCACAGGGGGCTCCTACAATGAGCAGTTCTTC.

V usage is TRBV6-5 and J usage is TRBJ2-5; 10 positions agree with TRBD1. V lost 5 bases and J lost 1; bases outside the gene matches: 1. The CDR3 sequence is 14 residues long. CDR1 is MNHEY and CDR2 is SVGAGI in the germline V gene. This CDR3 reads CASSRQGAQETQYF. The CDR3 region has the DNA TGTGCCAGCAGTCGACAGGGGGCCCAAGAGACCCAGTACTTC.

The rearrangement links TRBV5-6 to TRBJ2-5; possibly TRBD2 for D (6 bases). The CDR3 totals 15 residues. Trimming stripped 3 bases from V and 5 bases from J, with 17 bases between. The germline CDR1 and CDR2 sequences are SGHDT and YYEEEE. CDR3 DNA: TGTGCCAGCAGCTCCCTCGGAGGAGGGGAGGAGACCCAGTACTTC. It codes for CASSSLGGGEETQYF.

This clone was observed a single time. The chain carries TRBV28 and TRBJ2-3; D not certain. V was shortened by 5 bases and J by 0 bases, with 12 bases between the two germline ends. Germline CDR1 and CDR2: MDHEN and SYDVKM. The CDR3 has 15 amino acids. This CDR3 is CASSPSSTSTDTQYF. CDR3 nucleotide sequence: TGTGCCAGCAGTCCGTCTAGTACTAGCACAGATACGCAGTATTTT. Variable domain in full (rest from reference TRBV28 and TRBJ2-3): DVKVTQSSRYLVKRTGEKVFLECVQDMDHENMFWYRQDPGLGLRLIYFSYDVKMKEKGDIPEGYSVSREKKERFSLILESASTNQTSMYLCASSPSSTSTDTQYFGPGTRLTVL.

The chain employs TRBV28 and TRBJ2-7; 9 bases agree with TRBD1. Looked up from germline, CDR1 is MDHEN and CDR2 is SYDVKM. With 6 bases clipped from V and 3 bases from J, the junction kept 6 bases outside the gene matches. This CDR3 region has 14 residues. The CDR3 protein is CASRRPGQGYEQYV. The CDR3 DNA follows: TGTGCCAGCAGACGCCCGGGACAGGGCTACGAGCAGTACGTC.

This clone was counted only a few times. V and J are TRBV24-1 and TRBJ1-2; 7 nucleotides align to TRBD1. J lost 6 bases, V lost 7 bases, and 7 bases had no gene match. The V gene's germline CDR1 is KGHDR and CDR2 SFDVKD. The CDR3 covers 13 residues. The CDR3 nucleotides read TGTGCCACCAGCGCAGGGGGTTTGGATGGCTACACCTTC. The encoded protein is CATSAGGLDGYTF.

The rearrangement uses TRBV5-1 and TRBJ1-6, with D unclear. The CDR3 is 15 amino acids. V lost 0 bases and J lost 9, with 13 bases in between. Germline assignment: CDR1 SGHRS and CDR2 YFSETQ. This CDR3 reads CASSLAGPRGSPLHF. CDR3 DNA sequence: TGCGCCAGCAGCTTGGCGGGCCCCCGGGGTTCACCCCTCCACTTT.

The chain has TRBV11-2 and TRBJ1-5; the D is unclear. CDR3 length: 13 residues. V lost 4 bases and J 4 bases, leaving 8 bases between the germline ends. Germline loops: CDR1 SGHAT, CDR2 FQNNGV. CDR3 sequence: CASSSSVNQPQHF. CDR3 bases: TGTGCCAGCAGCTCGAGTGTAAATCAGCCCCAGCATTTT.

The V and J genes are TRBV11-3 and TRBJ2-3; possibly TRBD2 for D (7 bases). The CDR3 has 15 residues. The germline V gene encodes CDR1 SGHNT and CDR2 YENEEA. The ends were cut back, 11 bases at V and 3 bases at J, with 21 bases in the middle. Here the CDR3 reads CASRGASDTTDTQYF. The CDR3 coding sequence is TGTGCCTCCCGGGGGGCTAGCGATACGACAGATACGCAGTATTTT.

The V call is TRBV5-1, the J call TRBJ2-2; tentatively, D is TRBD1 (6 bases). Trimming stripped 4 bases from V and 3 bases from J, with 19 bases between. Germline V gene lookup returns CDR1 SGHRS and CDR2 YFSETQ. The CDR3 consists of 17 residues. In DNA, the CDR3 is TGCGCCAGCAGCCGGAAACAGGGTCCCGACCACACCGGGGAGCTGTTTTTT. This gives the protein CASSRKQGPDHTGELFF.

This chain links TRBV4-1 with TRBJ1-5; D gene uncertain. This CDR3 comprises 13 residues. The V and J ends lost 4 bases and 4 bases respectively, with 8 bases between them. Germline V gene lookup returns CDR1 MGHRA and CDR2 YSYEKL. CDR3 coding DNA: TGCGCCAGCAGCCGAGCTTATAATCAGCCCCAGCATTTT. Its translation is CASSRAYNQPQHF.

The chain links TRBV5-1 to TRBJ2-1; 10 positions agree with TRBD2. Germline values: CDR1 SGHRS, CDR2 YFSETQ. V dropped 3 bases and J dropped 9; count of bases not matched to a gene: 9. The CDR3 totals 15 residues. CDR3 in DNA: TGCGCCAGCAGCTCTAGCGGGGGTGTAGGTGGTGAGCAGTTCTTC. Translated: CASSSSGGVGGEQFF.